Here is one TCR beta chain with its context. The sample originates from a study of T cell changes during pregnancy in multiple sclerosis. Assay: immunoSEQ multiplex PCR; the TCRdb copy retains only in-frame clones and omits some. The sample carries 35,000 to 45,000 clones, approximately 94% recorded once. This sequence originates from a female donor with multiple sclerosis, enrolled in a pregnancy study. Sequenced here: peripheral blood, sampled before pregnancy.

In nucleotides, the CDR3 is TGTGCCAGCTCACAGACAGGGGGTGCGTACACTGAAGCTTTCTTT. Translating gives CASSQTGGAYTEAFF. This chain connects TRBV18 to TRBJ1-1; 9 bases align to TRBD1. V dropped 4 bases and J dropped 3; count of bases not matched to a gene: 6. The CDR3 extends over 15 amino acids. From germline, CDR1 is KGHSH and CDR2 LQKENI.